This T cell receptor beta chain was found in a study of T cell repertoires in cytomegalovirus infection. Via MiXCR, TCRdb re-called the reads, giving one row per CDR3 protein. Among around 270,000 distinct CDR3 sequences, approximately 9% were seen once, and the ten largest hold about 14%. The germline V and J ends were trimmed by 3 bases and 0 bases, with 11 bases remaining between them. This CDR3 is built from 15 residues. Germline lookup yields CDR1 MGHRA and CDR2 YSYEKL. This clonotype was observed at least ten times. The chain recombines TRBV4-1 with TRBJ1-1, with a possible D match to TRBD1 (6 bases). Sequenced: PBMCs. The receptor was isolated from a human donor in good health (CMV status not recorded). Some clones in this sample may be carry-over from other donors' samples. The CDR3 region is CASSHPDRLNTEAFF. The CDR3 DNA sequence: TGCGCCAGCAGCCATCCGGACAGATTGAACACTGAAGCTTTCTTT.